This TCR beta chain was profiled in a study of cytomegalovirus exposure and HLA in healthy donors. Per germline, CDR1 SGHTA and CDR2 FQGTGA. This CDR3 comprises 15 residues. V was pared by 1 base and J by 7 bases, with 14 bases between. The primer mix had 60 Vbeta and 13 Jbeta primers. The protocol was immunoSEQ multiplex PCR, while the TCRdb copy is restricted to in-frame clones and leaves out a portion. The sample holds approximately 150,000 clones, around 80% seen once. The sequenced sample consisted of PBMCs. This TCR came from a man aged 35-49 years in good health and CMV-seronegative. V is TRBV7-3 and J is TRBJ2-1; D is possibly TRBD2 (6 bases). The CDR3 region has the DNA TGTGCCAGCAGCTTAAGCGGCGGAGGGCGGAATGAGCAGTTCTTC. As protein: CASSLSGGGRNEQFF.